This T cell receptor beta chain was captured by sequencing in a study of blood T cells in healthy people across ages (dated by TCRdb to the mid-2010s). About the investigation overall: Template switching captured roughly one uniquely barcoded TCR beta cDNA molecule per two T cells in model experiments. Age-related changes in TCR beta repertoire diversity were measured in the study by deep sequencing normalized with unique cDNA molecular identifiers. Donors were grouped into four age groups: young (average 16 years), middle-aged (around 39), aged (around 60) and long-lived (approximately 75). Donors of different ages were randomly distributed across sequencing lanes to avoid experimental bias. Using the same blood draw, the study looked at two additional independent replicas of 1 million unique cDNA reads for two donors, one aged 18 to 30 and the other aged 80 or older.

The CDR3 holds 15 amino acids from the cysteine to the phenylalanine. Only the CDR3 DNA stays, 45 bases, in frame from base 1. Trimming removed 3 bases from V and 4 bases from J, leaving 12 bases between the germline ends. Taken from the germline V gene (reference sequence), the CDR1 and CDR2 loops are LNHNV and YYDKDF. In regard to this clonotype: It has no known antigen specificity. It has no much larger one-base neighbor in the sample; base qualities were not kept.

Overall results and qualifications from the work: Estimates of total diversity from one million sequenced T cells were regarded as lower bounds and underestimates. As age increased, observed TCR beta diversity per million T cells dropped in a roughly linear way, and a significant reduction was already evident by age about 40. Because donor CMV infection status was unknown, age-related changes in expanded clonotypes were potentially confounded. Bulk unsorted PBMC profiling prevented conclusive comparison of naive and antigen-experienced compartments. The percentage of naive T cells measured by flow cytometry correlated strongly with observed TCR beta diversity. Compared with the aged group, more naive CD4+ T cells, fewer expanded clones and increased TCR diversity were shown by the long-lived group, suggesting age selection.

Receptor amplification or capture employed 5' RACE. The sample was run on an Illumina HiSeq 2500. A second PCR of 7 to 11 cycles was run with a J-beta primer mix and a sample-barcoded 5' primer. A unique molecular identifier was introduced onto each TCR beta cDNA molecule by a template-switch 5' adaptor carrying 12 random nucleotides. At least 2.5 million CDR3-containing paired-end reads were obtained from each sample. The Mint cDNA synthesis kit, primed by a TRBC-specific oligonucleotide, was used to synthesize first-strand cDNA from all RNA. After uracil-DNA glycosylase treatment, a first 18-cycle PCR used universal primers M1SS and BC2_uni_R on all cDNA. Regarding the original processing steps: For normalization, 1 million high-quality reads were randomly selected from each sample, with every read carrying a distinct molecular identifier. Reads sharing molecular identifiers were discarded rather than binned into consensus sequences. CDR3 identification, clonotype clustering and error correction used MiTCR with a Q25 quality threshold and the strictest error-elimination algorithm. Lower-bound total TCR beta diversity was estimated with a nonparametric unseen species model using Euler transformation. Using fastp trimming at Q25 and MiXCR clonotype assembly, TCRdb reanalyzed the public sequencing data and kept in-frame beta chains. Rows with one shared CDR3 protein collapse into an entry with the most common genes and DNA. These V and J calls derive from TCRdb rather than the authors' analysis. This sample is represented by 660,000 or so distinct CDR3 sequences; roughly 50% of them were singletons. The biggest ten clones account for approximately 40% of the sample.

Systemically healthy Caucasian individuals from Russia, around 38 in total and aged roughly 6 to 95 years, were included as donors. Approximately 9.3 milliliters of peripheral blood were drawn from each donor into EDTA-treated Vacutainer tubes. PBMCs were isolated by Ficoll-Paque density-gradient centrifugation, with at least 7 million obtained per sample. Trizol reagent was used to extract total RNA from PBMCs, with at least 5 micrograms per sample. The percentages of naive CD45RAhigh/CD27high T cells were determined by flow cytometry on a PBMC aliquot from every donor. The sequencing input was blood. This TCR was sampled from a man aged 60-69 years in good health. Recombination linked TRBV15 to TRBJ1-4, with the identity of the D gene unclear. The DNA reads TGTGCCACCAGCAGTGAGGGATTCGGTAATGAAAAACTGTTTTTT. Its protein is CATSSEGFGNEKLFF.